This T cell receptor (beta chain) was identified in a study of lymphopenia after photon versus proton radiotherapy. Measured with immunoSEQ multiplex PCR; TCRdb has only the in-frame clones, and not every one. The table records 70,000 or so clones, roughly 90% of them present only once. As concerns this clone: The target antigen is unknown.

Whole-study findings and limits: After the lymphocyte nadir, photon-treated repertoires showed oligoclonal expansion, especially of CD8+ Temra cells.

CDR1 and CDR2 from the germline V gene are MDHEN and SYDVKM. This CDR3 is built from 20 residues. Trimming removed 4 bases at V and 0 bases at J, with 25 bases between. The chain has TRBV28 and TRBJ2-1; tentatively, D is TRBD2 (7 bases). The TCR was taken from a woman aged 35 to 49 with cholangiocarcinoma. The specimen was peripheral blood, collected from a patient treated with photon-based radiotherapy. CDR3 protein: CASSSPHLNGRGGSYNEQFF. The DNA for the CDR3 is TGTGCCAGCAGTTCACCCCATTTGAACGGAAGGGGGGGCTCCTACAATGAGCAGTTCTTC.